Included here is one T cell receptor (beta chain) sequence, with context. Sequence at one end of the junction differs from germline and may be a read error. This CDR3 is built from 15 residues. Germline V CDR1 and CDR2: PRHDT, FYEKMQ (reference sequence). Seattle participants joined during active infection and were tracked over time. The record originates from a study of blood T cell repertoires in COVID-19. The overall study: T cells, B-cell-depleted T cells, or PBMCs provided the cDNA or gDNA that served as material.

In the authors' workflow: Amplification with reference gene primers provided the estimates of nucleated cell counts. Profiling relied on immunoSEQ multiplex PCR, and the TCRdb table lists in-frame clones only, not all of them. V and J calls and clone size are given by that table; D and trimming were obtained from the DNA. The table records 96,000 or so clones, 70% to 90% of them present only once. This receptor was obtained from a human donor with COVID-19, enrolled during active disease. The donor label of this sample is uncertain. This sequence joins TRBV13 and TRBJ1-2; 11 bases agree with TRBD1. Sequenced input: peripheral blood. CDR3 sequence (DNA): TGTGCCAGCAGCCTAGGGACAGGGGGAATCTATGGCTACACCTTC. This gives the protein CASSLGTGGIYGYTF.